This T cell receptor beta chain originates from a study of blood T cell repertoires in COVID-19. Study overall: Samples came from the United States, Italy and Spain, spanning acute and convalescent COVID-19.

V lost 6 bases and J 0 bases, leaving 9 bases between the germline ends. The CDR3 spans 13 residues. The germline V gene has CDR1 MNHEY and CDR2 SMNVEV (reference sequence). In this sample, this clone turned up once. Source study methods: Cell counts per sample came from amplifying reference gene primers. Here immunoSEQ multiplex PCR was the method, and the copy in TCRdb shows in-frame clones only, minus some. V, J and clone size were drawn from that table, and D and trimming were deduced from the DNA. The data show some 100,000 clones, roughly 86% seen once. The source of this sequence is a woman aged 55-70 years with acute or convalescent COVID-19. The sequenced sample was peripheral blood. This sequence joins TRBV27 and TRBJ2-7; D is unresolved. The CDR3 loop is CASSPLSSYEQYF. CDR3 sequence (DNA): TGTGCCAGCAGCCCTCTAAGCTCCTACGAGCAGTACTTC.